This T cell receptor (beta chain) is drawn from a study of blood T cell repertoires in COVID-19. Looked up from germline, CDR1 is LNHDA and CDR2 is SQIVND (reference sequence). The V and J ends lost 4 bases and 4 bases, in that order; junction bases with no gene match: 10. This CDR3 comprises 16 residues. TCRdb's copy holds only in-frame clones and misses some; the assay was immunoSEQ multiplex PCR. This sample has 150,000 to 200,000 clones, with around 90% found just once. This clonotype was obtained from a woman aged 18-29 years who had recovered from COVID-19. The V and J genes are TRBV19 and TRBJ2-1, with TRBD1 identical over 7 bases. Sequenced sample: PBMCs or T cells enriched from blood (not recorded which). The CDR3 loop is CASSNPRQGPYNEQFF. CDR3 nucleotide sequence: TGTGCCAGTAGTAACCCCCGACAGGGCCCATACAATGAGCAGTTCTTC.